A selection of T cell receptor beta chains follows, all from one sample in a study of CD8 T cells in Susac syndrome. TCRdb re-derived calls from the immunoSEQ multiplex PCR reads in MiXCR, one entry per CDR3 protein. The sample lists over 150,000 distinct CDR3 sequences, about 95% occurring once. Sequenced: CD4+ T cells from PBMCs. These receptors all stem from a human donor with Susac syndrome. CDR3s include the opening cysteine and the closing phenylalanine or tryptophan. Each record gives: clone size, J gene, D gene, V gene, CDR3 protein, CDR3 DNA. The D gene is left open where the match is weak. Expanded clones are given a class, and other clones once, few, many or no size at all.

>NA|TRBJ2-7|NA|TRBV6-5
CASSYSRTRGVGRGSYEQYF
TGTGCCAGCAGTTACTCCCGCACGAGGGGGGTGGGGAGAGGCTCCTACGAGCAGTACTTC
>NA|TRBJ2-3|NA|TRBV7-9
CASSFATDTQYF
TGTGCCAGCAGCTTCGCCACAGATACGCAGTATTTT
>NA|TRBJ1-1|NA|TRBV20-1
CSASPTNTEAFF
TGCAGTGCCTCCCCGACGAACACTGAAGCTTTCTTT
>NA|TRBJ2-5|TRBD2|TRBV29-1
CSVHLAGGPRETQYF
TGCAGCGTTCACCTAGCGGGAGGGCCCAGAGAGACCCAGTACTTC
>NA|TRBJ2-5|TRBD1|TRBV15
CATSREEGGVETQYF
TGTGCCACCAGCAGAGAAGAAGGGGGCGTAGAGACCCAGTACTTC
>NA|TRBJ2-1|TRBD2|TRBV2
CASSELGRGYNEQFF
TGTGCCAGCAGTGAGTTGGGGCGGGGGTACAATGAGCAGTTCTTC
>NA|TRBJ2-6|TRBD2|TRBV4-2
CASNYVSGRAATGANVLTF
TGTGCCAGCAATTACGTGAGCGGGAGGGCCGCGACTGGGGCCAACGTCCTGACTTTC
>NA|TRBJ2-5|TRBD2|TRBV5-1
CASSQASGSPETQYF
TGCGCCAGCAGCCAAGCTAGCGGGAGCCCTGAGACCCAGTACTTC
>once|TRBJ1-1|NA|TRBV5-1
CASRKMGGASHTEAFF
TGCGCCAGCAGAAAGATGGGGGGCGCGAGTCACACTGAAGCTTTCTTT
>NA|TRBJ1-6|NA|TRBV5-1
CASRRDNSPLHF
TGCGCCAGCAGAAGAGATAATTCACCCCTCCACTTT
>NA|TRBJ2-5|NA|TRBV5-1
CASTQSGGSRETQYF
TGCGCCAGCACCCAATCCGGGGGCAGCCGGGAGACCCAGTACTTC
>NA|TRBJ2-1|TRBD2|TRBV12-3/TRBV12-4
CASSLGLAGGPGNEQFF
TGTGCCAGCAGTTTAGGGCTAGCGGGGGGGCCCGGCAATGAGCAGTTCTTC
>NA|TRBJ2-1|NA|TRBV3-1
CASSQEGTYNEQFF
TGTGCCAGCAGCCAAGAGGGGACTTACAATGAGCAGTTCTTC
>NA|TRBJ1-2|TRBD1|TRBV20-1
CSAKVGQGAFGYTF
TGCAGTGCAAAAGTCGGACAGGGGGCCTTTGGCTACACCTTC
>NA|TRBJ2-3|NA|TRBV2
CASSVGAVTDTQYF
TGTGCCAGCAGTGTAGGGGCCGTCACAGATACGCAGTATTTT
>NA|TRBJ1-2|NA|TRBV5-1
CASSLESFPAYGYTF
TGCGCCAGCAGCTTGGAGAGTTTCCCCGCCTATGGCTACACCTTC
>NA|TRBJ2-3|NA|TRBV3-1
CASSQDPMSTDTQYF
TGTGCCAGCAGCCAAGACCCGATGAGCACAGATACGCAGTATTTT
>NA|TRBJ2-1|TRBD2|TRBV7-9
CASSSLAGSSHNEQFF
TGTGCCAGCAGCTCACTAGCGGGAAGTTCCCACAATGAGCAGTTCTTC
>NA|TRBJ2-1|TRBD1|TRBV20-1
CSARAWGQGADEQFF
TGCAGTGCTAGAGCCTGGGGACAGGGGGCTGATGAGCAGTTCTTC
>NA|TRBJ2-3|TRBD2|TRBV12-3/TRBV12-4
CASRTSGNVADTQYF
TGTGCCAGTCGGACTAGCGGGAATGTGGCAGATACGCAGTATTTT
>once|TRBJ1-4|TRBD1|TRBV15
CATSRAGTGGEKLFF
TGTGCCACCAGCAGAGCCGGGACAGGAGGTGAAAAACTGTTTTTT
>NA|TRBJ2-1|NA|TRBV24-1
CATSAADAYNEQLF
TGTGCCACCAGTGCTGCTGACGCCTACAATGAGCAGCTCTTC
>NA|TRBJ1-4|NA|TRBV12-3/TRBV12-4
CASSLTEKLFF
TGTGCCAGCAGTTTAACGGAAAAACTGTTTTTT
>NA|TRBJ1-1|TRBD1|TRBV25-1
CASSWDSEQFF
TGTGCCAGCAGTTGGGACAGTGAACAGTTCTTT
>NA|TRBJ1-1|NA|TRBV29-1
CSVGGGRNTEAFF
TGCAGCGTTGGAGGGGGGAGGAACACTGAAGCTTTCTTT
>NA|TRBJ2-5|NA|TRBV5-4
CASSSAQGLGETQYF
TGTGCCAGCAGCTCCGCCCAGGGGCTGGGAGAGACCCAGTACTTC
>NA|TRBJ1-6|NA|TRBV12-3/TRBV12-4
CASSSRGNSPLHF
TGTGCCAGCAGTTCAAGGGGGAATTCACCCCTCCACTTT
>NA|TRBJ2-7|TRBD2|TRBV28
CASSSSGLAGVYEQYF
TGTGCCAGCAGTTCTTCAGGACTAGCGGGAGTATACGAGCAGTACTTC
>NA|TRBJ2-6|NA|TRBV6-5
CASSYLAGMSGANVLTF
TGTGCCAGCAGTTACTTGGCAGGGATGTCTGGGGCCAACGTCCTGACTTTC
>NA|TRBJ1-4|NA|TRBV30
CAWSVLAGGEKLFF
TGTGCCTGGAGTGTCCTGGCAGGCGGTGAAAAACTGTTTTTT
>NA|TRBJ1-1|NA|TRBV19
CASSIGVVNTEAFF
TGTGCCAGTAGTATTGGGGTGGTGAACACTGAAGCTTTCTTT
>few|TRBJ2-1|NA|TRBV19
CASSEGHEQFF
TGTGCCAGTAGTGAGGGACATGAGCAGTTCTTC
>NA|TRBJ2-5|TRBD2|TRBV7-2
CASSSSSGLAGQETQYF
TGTGCCAGCAGCTCCTCATCGGGACTAGCGGGGCAAGAGACCCAGTACTTC
>NA|TRBJ2-7|NA|TRBV23-1
CASSHRASSHEQYF
TGCGCCAGCAGTCACAGGGCTAGCTCGCACGAGCAGTACTTC
>NA|TRBJ2-7|NA|TRBV12-3/TRBV12-4
CASSSPGTDNYEQYF
TGTGCCAGCAGTTCCCCCGGGACCGACAACTACGAGCAGTACTTC
>NA|TRBJ2-1|TRBD2|TRBV20-1
CSAPSGRGWQFF
TGCAGTGCTCCTAGCGGGAGGGGTTGGCAGTTCTTC
>NA|TRBJ2-1|NA|TRBV20-1
CRVSGGPYNEQFF
TGCAGGGTTAGCGGAGGCCCTTACAATGAGCAGTTCTTC
>NA|TRBJ2-1|NA|TRBV9
CASSVGNQGLNEQFF
TGTGCCAGCAGCGTAGGAAATCAGGGCTTGAATGAGCAGTTCTTC
>once|TRBJ2-2|NA|TRBV11-3
CASSFVYPTGELFF
TGTGCCAGCAGCTTTGTCTATCCCACCGGGGAGCTGTTTTTT
>once|TRBJ2-2|TRBD1|TRBV12-3/TRBV12-4
CASSPQAGTANTGELFF
TGTGCCAGCAGTCCCCAGGCCGGGACAGCGAACACCGGGGAGCTGTTTTTT
>NA|TRBJ1-2|TRBD1|TRBV28
CASSLPMTGGSTF
TGTGCCAGCAGTTTACCTATGACAGGGGGAAGCACCTTC
>NA|TRBJ2-5|NA|TRBV19
CASADQTGETQYF
TGTGCCAGTGCGGACCAGACTGGAGAGACCCAGTACTTC
>few|TRBJ2-2|NA|TRBV18
CASSPGNTGELFF
TGTGCCAGCTCACCAGGGAACACCGGGGAGCTGTTTTTT
>NA|TRBJ2-7|NA|TRBV18
CASSPRQGTLYEQYF
TGTGCCAGCTCACCACGGCAGGGGACACTCTACGAGCAGTACTTC
>once|TRBJ2-3|NA|TRBV18
CASSLSTADTQYF
TGTGCCAGCTCTCTCTCCACCGCAGATACGCAGTATTTT
>NA|TRBJ2-3|NA|TRBV9
CASSVGSLPDTQYF
TGTGCCAGCAGCGTAGGTTCGTTACCAGATACGCAGTATTTT
>NA|TRBJ1-4|TRBD1|TRBV6-5
CASSFDRVGEKLFF
TGTGCCAGCAGTTTCGACAGGGTCGGTGAAAAACTGTTTTTT
>NA|TRBJ2-1|NA|TRBV7-2
CASNPSGTASYNEQFF
TGTGCCAGCAACCCCTCCGGGACGGCATCCTACAATGAGCAGTTCTTC
>NA|TRBJ1-1|NA|TRBV6-1
CASSVTGEAFF
TGTGCCAGCAGCGTGACAGGTGAAGCTTTCTTT
>NA|TRBJ2-5|TRBD2|TRBV20-1
CSARDLLAGGYQETQYF
TGCAGTGCTAGAGATCTCCTAGCGGGAGGGTACCAAGAGACCCAGTACTTC
>NA|TRBJ1-1|NA|TRBV6-1
CACYRVLNTEAFF
TGTGCCTGCTACAGGGTTTTGAACACTGAAGCTTTCTTT
>NA|TRBJ2-7|NA|TRBV5-5
CASSLEGSSYEQYF
TGTGCCAGCAGCTTGGAGGGGAGCTCCTACGAGCAGTACTTC
>NA|TRBJ2-2|NA|TRBV6-5
CASSYTRNTGELFF
TGTGCCAGCAGTTACACGAGGAACACCGGGGAGCTGTTTTTT
>NA|TRBJ1-5|TRBD1|TRBV20-1
CSARVGTGNNQPQHF
TGCAGTGCTAGAGTTGGGACAGGGAACAATCAGCCCCAGCATTTT
>NA|TRBJ1-4|NA|TRBV28
CALRESGDEKLFF
TGTGCCCTCAGGGAGAGCGGGGATGAAAAACTGTTTTTT